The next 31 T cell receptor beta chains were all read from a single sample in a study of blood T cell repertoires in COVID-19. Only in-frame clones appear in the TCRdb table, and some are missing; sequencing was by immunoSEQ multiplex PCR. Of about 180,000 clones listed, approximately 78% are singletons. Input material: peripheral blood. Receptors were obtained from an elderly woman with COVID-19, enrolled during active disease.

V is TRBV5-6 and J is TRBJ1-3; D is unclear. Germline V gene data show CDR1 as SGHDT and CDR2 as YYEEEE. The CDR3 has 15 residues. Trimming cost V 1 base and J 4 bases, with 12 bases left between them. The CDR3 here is CASSLKYPLGNTIYF. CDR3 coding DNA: TGTGCCAGCAGCTTGAAATATCCCTTGGGAAACACCATATATTTT.

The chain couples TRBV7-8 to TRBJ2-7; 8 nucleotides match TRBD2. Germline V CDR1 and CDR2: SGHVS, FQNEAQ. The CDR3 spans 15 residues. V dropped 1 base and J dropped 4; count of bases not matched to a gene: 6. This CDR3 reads CASSLEGLVRYEQYF. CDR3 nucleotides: TGTGCCAGCAGCTTAGAGGGACTAGTGAGATACGAGCAGTACTTC.

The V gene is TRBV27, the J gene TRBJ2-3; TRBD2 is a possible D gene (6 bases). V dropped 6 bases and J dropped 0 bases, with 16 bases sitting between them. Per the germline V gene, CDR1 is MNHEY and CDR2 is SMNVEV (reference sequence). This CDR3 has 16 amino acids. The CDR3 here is CASSPSSGESTDTQYF. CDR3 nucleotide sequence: TGTGCCAGCAGCCCCTCTTCGGGGGAAAGCACAGATACGCAGTATTTT.

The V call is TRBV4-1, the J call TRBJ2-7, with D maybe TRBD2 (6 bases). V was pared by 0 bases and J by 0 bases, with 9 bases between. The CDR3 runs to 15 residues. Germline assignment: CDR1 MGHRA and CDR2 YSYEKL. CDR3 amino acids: CASSQELGSSYEQYF. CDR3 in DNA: TGCGCCAGCAGCCAAGAACTCGGGAGCTCCTACGAGCAGTACTTC.

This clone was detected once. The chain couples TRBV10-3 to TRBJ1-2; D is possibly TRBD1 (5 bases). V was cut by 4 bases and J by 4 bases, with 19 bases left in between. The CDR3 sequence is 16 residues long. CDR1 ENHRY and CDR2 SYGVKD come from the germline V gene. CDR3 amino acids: CAISGPTSGPLYGYTF. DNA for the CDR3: TGTGCCATCAGTGGGCCCACCTCAGGGCCCCTCTATGGCTACACCTTC.

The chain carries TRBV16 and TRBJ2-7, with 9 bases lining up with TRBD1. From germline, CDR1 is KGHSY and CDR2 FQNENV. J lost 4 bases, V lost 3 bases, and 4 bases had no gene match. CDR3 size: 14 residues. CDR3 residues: CASSHRDREYEQYF. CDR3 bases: TGTGCCAGCAGCCATCGGGACAGGGAATACGAGCAGTACTTC.

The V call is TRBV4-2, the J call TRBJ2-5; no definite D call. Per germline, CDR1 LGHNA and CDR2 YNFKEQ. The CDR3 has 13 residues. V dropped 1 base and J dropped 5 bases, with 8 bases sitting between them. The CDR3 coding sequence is TGTGCCAGCAGCCAAGTTCATCGGGAGACCCAGTACTTC. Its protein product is CASSQVHRETQYF.

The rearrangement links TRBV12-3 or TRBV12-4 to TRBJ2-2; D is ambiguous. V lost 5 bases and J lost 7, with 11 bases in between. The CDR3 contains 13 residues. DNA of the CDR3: TGTGCCAGCAGTGGTGACATTGTCGGGGAGCTGTTTTTT. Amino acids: CASSGDIVGELFF.

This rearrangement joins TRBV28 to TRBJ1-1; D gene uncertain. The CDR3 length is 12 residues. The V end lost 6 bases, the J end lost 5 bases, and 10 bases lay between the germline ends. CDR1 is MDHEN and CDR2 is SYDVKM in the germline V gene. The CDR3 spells CASRAGGTEAFF. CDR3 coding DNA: TGTGCCAGCAGGGCCGGAGGGACTGAAGCTTTCTTT.

The CDR3 DNA follows: TGTGCCACCAGTGACCCCCCGGGACAGGGTTCGGAGACCCAGTACTTC. Protein: CATSDPPGQGSETQYF. This chain links TRBV24-1 with TRBJ2-5, with TRBD1 matching over 9 bases. V shed 4 bases, J shed 5 bases, and the junction held 10 bases outside the gene matches. The germline CDR1 and CDR2 sequences are KGHDR and SFDVKD. This CDR3 has 16 residues.

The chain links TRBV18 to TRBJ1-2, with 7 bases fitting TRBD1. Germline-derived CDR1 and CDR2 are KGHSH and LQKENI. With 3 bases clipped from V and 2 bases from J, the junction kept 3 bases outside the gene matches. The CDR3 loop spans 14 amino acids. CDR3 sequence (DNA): TGTGCCAGCTCACCGTCGACAGGGAACTATGGCTACACCTTC. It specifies CASSPSTGNYGYTF.

The DNA for the CDR3 is TGTGCCAGCAGCTTACCGGGACAGGGGACTAGCGGGGTGAGGAATGAGCAGTTCTTC. Its translation: CASSLPGQGTSGVRNEQFF. The chain uses TRBV7-9 and TRBJ2-1; 13 nucleotides align to TRBD2. Losses at the gene ends were 2 bases for V and 7 bases for J; bases not matched to a gene: 14. CDR1 is SEHNR, CDR2 FQNEAQ, per germline (reference sequence). The CDR3 runs to 19 residues.

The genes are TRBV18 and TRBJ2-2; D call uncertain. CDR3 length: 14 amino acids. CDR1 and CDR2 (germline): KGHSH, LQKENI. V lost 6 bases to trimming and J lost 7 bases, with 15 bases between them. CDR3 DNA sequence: TGTGCCAGCTCCCAGGAATTGGTTGGCGGGGAGCTGTTTTTT. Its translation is CASSQELVGGELFF. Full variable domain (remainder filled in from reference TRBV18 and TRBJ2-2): NAGVMQNPRHLVRRRGQEARLRCSPMKGHSHVYWYRQLPEEGLKFMVYLQKENIIDESGMPKERFSAEFPKEGPSILRIQQVVRGDSAAYFCASSQELVGGELFFGEGSRLTVL.

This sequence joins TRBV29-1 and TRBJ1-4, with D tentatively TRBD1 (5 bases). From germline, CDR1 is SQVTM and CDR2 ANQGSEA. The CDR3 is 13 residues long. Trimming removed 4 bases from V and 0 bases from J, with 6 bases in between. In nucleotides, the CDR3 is TGCAGCGTTGCAGGGCCAACTAATGAAAAACTGTTTTTT. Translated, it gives CSVAGPTNEKLFF.

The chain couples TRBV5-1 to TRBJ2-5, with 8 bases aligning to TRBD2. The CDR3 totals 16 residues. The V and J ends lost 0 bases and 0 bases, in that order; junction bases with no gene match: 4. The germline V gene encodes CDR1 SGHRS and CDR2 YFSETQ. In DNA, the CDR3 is TGCGCCAGCAGCTTGGTCGCGGGAGGAAACCAAGAGACCCAGTACTTC. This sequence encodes CASSLVAGGNQETQYF.

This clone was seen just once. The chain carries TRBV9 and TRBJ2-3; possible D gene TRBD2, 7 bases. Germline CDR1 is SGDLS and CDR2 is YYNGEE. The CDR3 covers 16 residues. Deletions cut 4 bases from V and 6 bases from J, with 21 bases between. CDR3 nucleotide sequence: TGTGCCAGCAGCTCCGATGCGGGGGCCGGTGGGGATACGCAGTATTTT. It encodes CASSSDAGAGGDTQYF.

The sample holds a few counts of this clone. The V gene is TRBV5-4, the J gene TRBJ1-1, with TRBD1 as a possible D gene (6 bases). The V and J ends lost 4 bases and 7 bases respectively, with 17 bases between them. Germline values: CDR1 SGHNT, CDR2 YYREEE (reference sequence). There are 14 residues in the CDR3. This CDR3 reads CASSLTTGQGEAFF. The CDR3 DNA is TGTGCCAGCAGCCTAACTACAGGGCAAGGTGAAGCTTTCTTT.

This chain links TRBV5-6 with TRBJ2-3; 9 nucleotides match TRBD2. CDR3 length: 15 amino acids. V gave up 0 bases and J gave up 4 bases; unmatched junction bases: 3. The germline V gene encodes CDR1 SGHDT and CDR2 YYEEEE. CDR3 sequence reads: CASSLGLAEADTQYF. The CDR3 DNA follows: TGTGCCAGCAGCTTGGGACTAGCGGAGGCAGATACGCAGTATTTT.

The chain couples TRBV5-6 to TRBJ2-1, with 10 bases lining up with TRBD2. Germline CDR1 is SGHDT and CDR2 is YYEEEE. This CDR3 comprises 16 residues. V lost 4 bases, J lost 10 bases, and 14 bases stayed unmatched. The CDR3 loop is CASSGLAGVGIQEQFF. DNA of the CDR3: TGTGCCAGCAGCGGGCTAGCGGGAGTTGGTATTCAGGAGCAGTTCTTC.

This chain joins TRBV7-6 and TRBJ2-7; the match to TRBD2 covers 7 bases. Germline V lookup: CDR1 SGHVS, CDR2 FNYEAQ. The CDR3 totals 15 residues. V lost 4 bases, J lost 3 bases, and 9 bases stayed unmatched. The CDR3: CASSYHLGRSYEQYF. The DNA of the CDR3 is TGTGCCAGCAGCTACCACCTCGGGAGGAGCTACGAGCAGTACTTC.

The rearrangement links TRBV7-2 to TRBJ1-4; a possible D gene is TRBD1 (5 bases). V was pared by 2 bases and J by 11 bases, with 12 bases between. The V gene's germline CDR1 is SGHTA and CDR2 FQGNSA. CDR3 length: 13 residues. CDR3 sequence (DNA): TGTGCCAGCAGCTTAACTGGGGGGTCCAAACTGTTTTTT. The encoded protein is CASSLTGGSKLFF.

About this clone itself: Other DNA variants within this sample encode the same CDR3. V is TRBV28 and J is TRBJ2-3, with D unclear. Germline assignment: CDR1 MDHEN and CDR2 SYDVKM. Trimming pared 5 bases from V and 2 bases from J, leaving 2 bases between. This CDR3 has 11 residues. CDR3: CASSLTDTQYF. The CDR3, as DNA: TGTGCCAGCAGTCTCACAGATACGCAGTATTTT.

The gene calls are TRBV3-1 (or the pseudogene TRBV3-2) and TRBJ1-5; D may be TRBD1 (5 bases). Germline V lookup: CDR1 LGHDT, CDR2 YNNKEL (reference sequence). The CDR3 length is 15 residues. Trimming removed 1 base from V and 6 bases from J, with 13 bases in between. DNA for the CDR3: TGTGCCAGCAGCCAAGGCAAGGGGCCGATTCAGCCCCAGCATTTT. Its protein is CASSQGKGPIQPQHF.

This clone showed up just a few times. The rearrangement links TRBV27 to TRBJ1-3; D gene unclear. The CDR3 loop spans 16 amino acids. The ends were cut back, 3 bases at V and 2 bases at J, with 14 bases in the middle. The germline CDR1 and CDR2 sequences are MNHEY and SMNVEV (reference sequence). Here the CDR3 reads CASSFPLGVAGNTIYF. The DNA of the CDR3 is TGTGCCAGCAGTTTTCCCCTCGGGGTTGCTGGAAACACCATATATTTT.

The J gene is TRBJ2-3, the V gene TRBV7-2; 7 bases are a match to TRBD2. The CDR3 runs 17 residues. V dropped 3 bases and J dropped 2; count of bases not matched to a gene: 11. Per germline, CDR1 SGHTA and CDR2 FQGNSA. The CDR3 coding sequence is TGTGCCAGCAGCTTGTGGTGGGGGAGGGCAAACACAGATACGCAGTATTTT. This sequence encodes CASSLWWGRANTDTQYF.

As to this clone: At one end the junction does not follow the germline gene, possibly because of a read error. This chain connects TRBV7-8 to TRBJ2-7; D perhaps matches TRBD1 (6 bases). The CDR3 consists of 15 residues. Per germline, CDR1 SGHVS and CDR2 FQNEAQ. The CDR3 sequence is CASTLSRTATYEQYF. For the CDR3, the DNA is TGTGCCAGCACCTTAAGCCGGACAGCCACCTACGAGCAGTACTTC.

CDR3 coding DNA: TGTGCCAGCAGCTTAGGGACAGGCGGCACCCAGTACTTC. Translating it yields CASSLGTGGTQYF. This chain connects TRBV11-1 to TRBJ2-5; 7 bases agree with TRBD1. Trimming at V came to 1 base and at J to 8 bases, leaving 4 bases not matched to a gene. The CDR3 contains 13 residues. CDR1 SGHAT and CDR2 FQDESV come from the germline V gene (reference sequence).

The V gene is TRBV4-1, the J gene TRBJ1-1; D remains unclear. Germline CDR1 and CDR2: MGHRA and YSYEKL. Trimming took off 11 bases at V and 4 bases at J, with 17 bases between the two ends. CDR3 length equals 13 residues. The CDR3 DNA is TGCGCCGGTAGTTCGGTTGGGAGCACTGAAGCTTTCTTT. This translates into CAGSSVGSTEAFF.

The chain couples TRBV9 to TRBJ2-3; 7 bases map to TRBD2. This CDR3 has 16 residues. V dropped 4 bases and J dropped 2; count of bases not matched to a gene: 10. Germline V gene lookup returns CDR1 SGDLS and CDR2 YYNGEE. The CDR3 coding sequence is TGTGCCAGCAGCACAAACCGGGAGGAAAACACAGATACGCAGTATTTT. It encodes CASSTNREENTDTQYF.

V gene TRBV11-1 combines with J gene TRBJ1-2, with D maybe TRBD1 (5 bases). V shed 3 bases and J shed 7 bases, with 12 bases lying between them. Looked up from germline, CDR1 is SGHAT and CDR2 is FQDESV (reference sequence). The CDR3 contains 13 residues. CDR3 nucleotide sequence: TGTGCCAGCAGCTTTGACCGGGGGACTGGCTACACCTTC. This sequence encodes CASSFDRGTGYTF.

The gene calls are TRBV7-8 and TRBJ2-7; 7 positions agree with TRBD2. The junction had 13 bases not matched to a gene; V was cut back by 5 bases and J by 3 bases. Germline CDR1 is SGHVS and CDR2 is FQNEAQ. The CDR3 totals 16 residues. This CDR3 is CASSPSAGVAVYEQYF. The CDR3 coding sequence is TGTGCCAGCAGCCCCTCGGCGGGGGTTGCCGTCTACGAGCAGTACTTC.